These 9 T cell receptor beta chains share one sample of origin, sequenced in a study of CD8 T cells in ankylosing spondylitis. Broader study findings: Seemingly characteristic of ankylosing spondylitis blood was a TCR beta motif consisting of roughly 8 highly homologous variants.

The antigens for these receptors are not known. TCRdb reprocessed the 5' RACE reads with MiXCR, giving one entry per CDR3 protein. The data contain 750,000 to 850,000 distinct CDR3 sequences, about 11% of them singletons. The sample taken for sequencing was blood, either unsorted or a sorted T cell fraction (not recorded which). The receptors were sampled from a male donor with ankylosing spondylitis.

This clonotype was picked up many times. The chain couples TRBV5-1 to TRBJ2-6; no clear D. The CDR3 has 15 amino acids. CDR1 is SGHRS, CDR2 YFSETQ, per germline. Trimming cost V 0 bases and J 0 bases, with 4 bases left between them. CDR3 sequence (DNA): TGCGCCAGCAGCTTGGGAAACTCTGGGGCCAACGTCCTGACTTTC. Its translation is CASSLGNSGANVLTF.

The chain carries TRBV9 and TRBJ1-2; D remains ambiguous. The germline V and J ends were trimmed by 3 bases and 3 bases, with 12 bases remaining between them. Germline CDR1 and CDR2: SGDLS and YYNGEE. The CDR3 has 14 amino acids. DNA for the CDR3: TGTGCCAGCAGCGCAAAGGGAAGAGACTATGGCTACACCTTC. Translated: CASSAKGRDYGYTF.

This clonotype appeared a few times. The chain recombines TRBV3-1 with TRBJ1-3; no clear D. Germline loops: CDR1 LGHDT, CDR2 YNNKEL (reference sequence). V was pared by 4 bases and J by 3 bases, with 7 bases between. This CDR3 is built from 13 residues. DNA for the CDR3: TGTGCCAGCAGCCTTGGTCATGGAAACACCATATATTTT. Its protein is CASSLGHGNTIYF. Based on the CDR3 plus reference TRBV3-1 and TRBJ1-3, the full variable domain is DTAVSQTPKYLVTQMGNDKSIKCEQNLGHDTMYWYKQDSKKFLKIMFSYNNKELIINETVPNRFSPKSPDKAHLNLHINSLELGDSAVYFCASSLGHGNTIYFGEGSWLTVV.

The chain couples TRBV20-1 to TRBJ2-5; the D gene could be TRBD1 or TRBD2 (5 bases each). The CDR3 contains 14 residues. The germline V gene has CDR1 DFQATT and CDR2 SNEGSKA (reference sequence). V lost 5 bases, J lost 5 bases, and 18 bases lay in between. CDR3 in amino acids: CSAGGGSWGETQYF. The CDR3 bases are TGCAGTGCTGGTGGGGGTTCCTGGGGTGAGACCCAGTACTTC.

This clonotype was detected a few times. This chain joins TRBV7-9 and TRBJ1-1; D unclear. This CDR3 spans 13 amino acids. V dropped 1 base and J dropped 7 bases, with 10 bases sitting between them. Germline V CDR1 and CDR2: SEHNR, FQNEAQ (reference sequence). In DNA form, the CDR3 reads TGTGCCAGCAGCTTAGAAGGAGGTGGTGAAGCTTTCTTT. This translates into CASSLEGGGEAFF.

This clonotype was detected only a few times. The gene calls are TRBV7-9 and TRBJ2-3; TRBD2 agrees at 7 bases. The germline V gene encodes CDR1 SEHNR and CDR2 FQNEAQ (reference sequence). This CDR3 is built from 14 residues. J lost 4 bases, V lost 4 bases, and 5 bases had no gene match. The chain's CDR3 is CASSWTSSADTQYF. CDR3 DNA sequence: TGTGCCAGCAGCTGGACTAGTTCGGCAGATACGCAGTATTTT. Full variable domain (rest looked up from reference TRBV7-9 and TRBJ2-3): DTGVSQNPRHKITKRGQNVTFRCDPISEHNRLYWYRQTLGQGPEFLTYFQNEAQLEKSRLLSDRFSAERPKGSFSTLEIQRTEQGDSAMYLCASSWTSSADTQYFGPGTRLTVL.

This clonotype has a handful of counts. The rearrangement links TRBV28 to TRBJ1-2; D perhaps matches TRBD1 (5 bases). CDR1 and CDR2 (germline): MDHEN, SYDVKM. The CDR3 runs 14 residues. The V end lost 1 base, the J end lost 4 bases, and 10 bases lay between the germline ends. The CDR3 nucleotides read TGTGCCAGCAGTTTATCCGACAGAGGCTATGGCTACACCTTC. Residues: CASSLSDRGYGYTF.

The chain has TRBV7-2 and TRBJ2-1; D gene uncertain. Trimming left V 1 base short and J 12 bases short, with 7 bases between. Germline values: CDR1 SGHTA, CDR2 FQGNSA. The CDR3 extends over 11 amino acids. CDR3 amino acids: CASSLEFSQFF. CDR3 DNA sequence: TGTGCCAGCAGCTTAGAGTTCTCGCAGTTCTTC.

The table lists this clonotype with a few counts. V and J are TRBV9 and TRBJ2-1, with 15 bases identical to TRBD2. This CDR3 is built from 17 residues. Germline-derived CDR1 and CDR2 are SGDLS and YYNGEE. J gave up 0 bases and V 5 bases, and 3 bases lay outside the gene matches. This CDR3 is CASSRTSGRVSYNEQFF. CDR3 DNA: TGTGCCAGCAGTAGGACTAGCGGGAGGGTCTCCTACAATGAGCAGTTCTTC.